This T cell receptor (beta chain) was recorded in a study of shared clonotypes between healthy human individuals. The overall study: CD4 naive cells filled three plates per donor, CD4 memory three, CD8 naive two and CD8 memory one. Overall study results and limits: Estimated clonotype richness was generally higher in naive than memory subsets.

The deep-level immunoSEQ assay was used. Sequenced by immunoSEQ multiplex PCR; TCRdb stores in-frame clones only, minus some. Among some 1,100,000 clones listed, around three quarters were seen once. CDR1 and CDR2 from the germline V gene are LGHNA and YSLEER. Trimming took 4 bases from V and 6 from J; bases not matched to a gene: 7. CDR3 size: 15 residues. Concerning this clone itself: Antigen specificity is unknown.

The rearrangement uses TRBV4-3 and TRBJ2-7; 12 positions agree with TRBD2. The source material was memory CD4+ T cells from PBMCs. The subset is: CD45RA-negative fraction. The clonotype originates from a man younger than 35 in good health. Some clones in this sample may be carry-over from other donors' samples. CDR3 nucleotides: TGCGCCAGCAGCCCGCGACTAGCGGGAGATGGCGAGCAGTACTTC. Protein sequence: CASSPRLAGDGEQYF.